This T cell receptor (beta chain) was captured by sequencing in a study of OX40 agonist ivuxolimab in advanced cancers. At the level of the study: Patients treated during dose escalation were battling hepatocellular carcinoma, melanoma, renal cell or head and neck cancer. Previous treatment with anti-PD-1, anti-PD-L1 or anti-CTLA-4 therapy was allowed; approximately 40% had received some. The study, taken as a whole, reports: The CD4+ and CD8+ T cells in the blood had expanded clonally by week 6 at 0.1 to 3.0 mg/kg. The study found that CD8+ T cells averaged more expanded clones than CD4+.

Sequencing used immunoSEQ multiplex PCR; TCRdb keeps in-frame clones, though not all of them. Of tens of thousands of clones in the sample, 90% to 95% were seen once. The sample holds one count of this clone. Its antigen is unidentified. The V gene end was trimmed by 3 bases and the J gene end by 0 bases; junction bases not matched to a gene: 7. CDR1 is SGHNT, CDR2 YYREEE, per germline (reference sequence). This CDR3 has 16 residues. This receptor was taken from an adult with an advanced solid tumor such as melanoma, head and neck, liver or kidney cancer. The sample was CD4+ or CD8+ T cells sorted from blood, taken in a trial of the OX40 agonist ivuxolimab. The chain carries TRBV5-4 and TRBJ1-2; 8 bases are a match to TRBD1. The CDR3 here is CASSSAAGQANYGYTF. CDR3 DNA sequence: TGTGCCAGCAGCTCGGCCGCGGGACAGGCTAACTATGGCTACACCTTC.